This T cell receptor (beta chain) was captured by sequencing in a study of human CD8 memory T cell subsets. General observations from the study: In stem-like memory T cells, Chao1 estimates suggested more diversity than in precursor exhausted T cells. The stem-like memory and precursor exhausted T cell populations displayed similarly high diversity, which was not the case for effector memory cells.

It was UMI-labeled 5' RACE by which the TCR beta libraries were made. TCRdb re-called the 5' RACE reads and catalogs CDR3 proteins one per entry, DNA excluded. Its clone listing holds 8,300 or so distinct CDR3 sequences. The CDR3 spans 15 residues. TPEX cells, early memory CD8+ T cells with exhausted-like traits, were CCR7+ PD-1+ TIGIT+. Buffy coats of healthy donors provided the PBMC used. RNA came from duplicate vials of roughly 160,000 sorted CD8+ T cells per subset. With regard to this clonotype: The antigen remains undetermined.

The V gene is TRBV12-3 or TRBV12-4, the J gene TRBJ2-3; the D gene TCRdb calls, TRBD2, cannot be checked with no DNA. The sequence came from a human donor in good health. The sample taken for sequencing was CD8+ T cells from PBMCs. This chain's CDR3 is CASSSEGRLPDTQYF.